These 15 T cell receptor beta chains share one sample of origin, sequenced in a study of beta chain features in type 1 diabetes. The authors reverse transcribed all of the isolated RNA, so sequencing captured expressed TCRB transcripts. The table came from immunoSEQ multiplex PCR; TCRdb's copy has only in-frame clones and leaves some out. This sample has a few hundred thousand clones, with around 16% found just once. These receptors' targets are unknown. Broader study findings: The study found moderately but significantly shorter TCRB CDR3s in all four CD4+ subsets of Type 1 diabetes patients.

The source material was naive CD4+ T cells from blood. These receptors were collected from a man aged 30 to 45 with type 1 diabetes.

This clone showed up just a few times. The rearrangement uses TRBV5-1 and TRBJ2-1; no reliable D call. Per germline, CDR1 SGHRS and CDR2 YFSETQ. Trimming took off 0 bases at V and 0 bases at J, with 7 bases between the two ends. This CDR3 contains 15 residues. The CDR3 is CASSLESRSYNEQFF. In DNA form, the CDR3 reads TGCGCCAGCAGCTTGGAGAGTCGCTCCTACAATGAGCAGTTCTTC.

Only a few counts were recorded for this clone. This chain connects TRBV30 to TRBJ2-3; D is uncertain. The CDR3 spans 13 residues. V lost 3 bases to trimming and J lost 1 base, with 8 bases between them. CDR1 and CDR2 (germline): GTSNPN, SVGIG (reference sequence). The CDR3 sequence: CAWSLGRTDTQYF. CDR3 DNA: TGTGCCTGGAGCCTGGGCCGCACAGATACGCAGTATTTT.

This clone was counted between two and nine times. The J gene is TRBJ2-7, the V gene TRBV4-1; no reliable D call. The germline V and J ends were trimmed by 0 bases and 0 bases, with 12 bases remaining between them. This CDR3 region has 16 residues. The germline V gene has CDR1 MGHRA and CDR2 YSYEKL. The CDR3 loop is CASSQDYVTPSYEQYF. The DNA for the CDR3 is TGCGCCAGCAGCCAAGATTACGTCACCCCCTCCTACGAGCAGTACTTC.

The rearrangement uses TRBV18 and TRBJ2-1, with 9 bases fitting TRBD2. The CDR3 spans 15 residues. Germline V gives CDR1 KGHSH, CDR2 LQKENI. After removal of 3 bases from V and 5 bases from J, the junction contained 5 bases not matched to a gene. This CDR3 is CASSPLAGRHNEQFF. CDR3 DNA: TGTGCCAGCTCACCCCTAGCGGGAAGACACAATGAGCAGTTCTTC. Using reference TRBV18 and TRBJ2-1 for the parts outside the CDR3, the full variable domain is NAGVMQNPRHLVRRRGQEARLRCSPMKGHSHVYWYRQLPEEGLKFMVYLQKENIIDESGMPKERFSAEFPKEGPSILRIQQVVRGDSAAYFCASSPLAGRHNEQFFGPGTRLTVL.

This clone was seen a few times. This rearrangement joins TRBV19 to TRBJ1-1; 7 positions agree with TRBD1. This CDR3 has 15 residues. The V gene end was trimmed by 6 bases and the J gene end by 0 bases; junction bases not matched to a gene: 7. The germline gives CDR1 LNHDA, CDR2 SQIVND (reference sequence). Written as DNA, the CDR3 is TGTGCCAGTAGCCGCCGGGACAGACTGAACACTGAAGCTTTCTTT. The encoded protein is CASSRRDRLNTEAFF.

This clone occurred a few times. V gene TRBV7-2 combines with J gene TRBJ2-3, with D unresolved. Trimming took 1 base from V and 9 from J, leaving 5 bases between them. This CDR3 contains 11 residues. The germline V gene has CDR1 SGHTA and CDR2 FQGNSA. CDR3 DNA: TGTGCCAGCAGCTTAGGAGCGACGCAGTATTTT. Translation gives CASSLGATQYF. Drawing the rest from reference TRBV7-2 and TRBJ2-3, the complete variable domain is GAGVSQSPSNKVTEKGKDVELRCDPISGHTALYWYRQSLGQGLEFLIYFQGNSAPDKSGLPSDRFSAERTGGSVSTLTIQRTQQEDSAVYLCASSLGATQYFGPGTRLTVL.

The CDR3 is CASSPGTSEPYEQYF. The CDR3 coding sequence is TGTGCCAGCAGCCCGGGGACTAGCGAGCCCTACGAGCAGTACTTC. The rearrangement uses TRBV7-2 and TRBJ2-7; 10 bases are shared with TRBD2. In germline, CDR1 is SGHTA, CDR2 FQGNSA. Trimming took 5 bases from V and 2 from J; bases not matched to a gene: 6. The CDR3 loop spans 15 amino acids.

This clone was seen only a few times. The chain links TRBV4-2 to TRBJ2-3; D gene uncertain. The CDR3 runs 13 residues. Looked up from germline, CDR1 is LGHNA and CDR2 is YNFKEQ. The V end was cut by 3 bases, the J end by 3 bases, with 7 bases between. The CDR3 spells CASSQAWTDTQYF. The CDR3 DNA follows: TGTGCCAGCAGCCAGGCATGGACAGATACGCAGTATTTT.

This clone came up a few times. The chain joins TRBV25-1 to TRBJ1-2, with TRBD1 as a possible D gene (5 bases). Germline V lookup: CDR1 MGHDK, CDR2 SYGVNS. The V gene lost 2 bases and the J gene lost 4 bases, with 11 bases spanning the gap. The CDR3 length is 14 residues. This CDR3 reads CASSERRGVYGYTF. The DNA of the CDR3 is TGTGCCAGCAGTGAAAGGAGGGGTGTCTATGGCTACACCTTC.

J is TRBJ2-7 and V is TRBV4-3; TRBD2 aligns across 12 bases. CDR1 is LGHNA and CDR2 is YSLEER in the germline V gene. J lost 5 bases, V lost 0 bases, and 17 bases had no gene match. The CDR3 is 20 amino acids. The CDR3 DNA sequence: TGCGCCAGCAGCCAAGAAATCGGTCTAGCGGGAGGGCCCGGTAACCACGAGCAGTACTTC. Protein: CASSQEIGLAGGPGNHEQYF.

This clone was seen a few times. CDR3 sequence: CASSFGLLEQYF. DNA of the CDR3: TGTGCCAGCAGTTTCGGCCTACTCGAGCAGTACTTC. The gene calls are TRBV28 and TRBJ2-7; D unclear. Trimming cost V 3 bases and J 6 bases, with 9 bases left between them. Germline assignment: CDR1 MDHEN and CDR2 SYDVKM. CDR3 length equals 12 residues. The full variable domain, in which reference TRBV28 and TRBJ2-7 provide the parts outside the CDR3, is DVKVTQSSRYLVKRTGEKVFLECVQDMDHENMFWYRQDPGLGLRLIYFSYDVKMKEKGDIPEGYSVSREKKERFSLILESASTNQTSMYLCASSFGLLEQYFGPGTRLTVT.

The chain combines TRBV19 with TRBJ1-1; D not resolved. Germline-derived CDR1 and CDR2 are LNHDA and SQIVND (reference sequence). The CDR3 is 8 residues long. V was trimmed by 8 bases and J by 11 bases, leaving 6 bases between them. This CDR3 is CASGKAFF. CDR3 DNA sequence: TGTGCCAGTGGCAAGGCTTTCTTT.

The chain couples TRBV7-9 to TRBJ2-6; D is undetermined. Trimming stripped 3 bases from V and 0 bases from J, with 3 bases between. The germline V gene has CDR1 SEHNR and CDR2 FQNEAQ (reference sequence). The CDR3 length is 14 residues. CDR3 amino acids: CASSLTSGANVLTF. The CDR3 DNA follows: TGTGCCAGCAGCTTGACCTCTGGGGCCAACGTCCTGACTTTC.

This clone was seen a few times. The chain employs TRBV19 and TRBJ2-2; a weak D match, TRBD1 (6 bases). CDR3 length equals 13 residues. V was cut by 8 bases and J by 2 bases, with 9 bases left in between. Per germline, CDR1 LNHDA and CDR2 SQIVND (reference sequence). The CDR3 here is CASGRGNTGELFF. The CDR3 DNA is TGTGCCAGTGGCAGGGGAAACACCGGGGAGCTGTTTTTT.

This clone was observed a single time. The DNA for the CDR3 is TGTGCCAGCAGTGAAGGAAACTATGGCTACACCTTC. It translates to CASSEGNYGYTF. The chain recombines TRBV25-1 with TRBJ1-2; the D is unclear. CDR1 MGHDK and CDR2 SYGVNS come from the germline V gene. Between the trimmed V and J ends, which lost 2 bases and 2 bases, there was a span of 3 bases. The CDR3 extends over 12 amino acids.